This T cell receptor (beta chain) was sequenced for a study of STAT5B mutations in CD4+ large granular lymphocyte leukemia. J was trimmed by 4 bases and V by 5 bases; bases with no gene match: 8. CDR1 is SGHRS and CDR2 is YFSETQ in the germline V gene. This CDR3 region has 14 residues. On this clone: The antigen is undetermined.

Findings and limits, study-wide: Top patient clones used TRBV06 genes more often: 8/27 versus 2/35 in controls.

The repertoire was sequenced with immunoSEQ multiplex PCR; TCRdb's copy has only in-frame clones and lacks some. Among approximately 31,000 clones listed, about 70% were seen once. The source of this sequence is a human donor in good health. Sequencing was performed on CD4+ T cells from blood buffy coats. V gene TRBV5-1 combines with J gene TRBJ2-5; TRBD2 matches 7 bases. The CDR3, as DNA: TGCGCCAGCAGTAAACTAGCGAGAGGAGAGACCCAGTACTTC. Translation gives CASSKLARGETQYF.